This entry lists 12 T cell receptor beta chains sequenced from one sample in a study of blood T cells in healthy people across ages (dated by TCRdb to 2013 to 2016). Receptors were amplified or captured by 5' RACE. Sequencer: Illumina HiSeq 2500. A second PCR of 7 to 11 cycles was run with a J-beta primer mix and a sample-barcoded 5' primer. TCRdb reprocessed the public reads (quality trimming at Q25 with fastp, clone calling with MiXCR) and kept in-frame beta chains. Each entry merges the rows of one CDR3 protein and shows their most common DNA and genes. The sample table holds 1.5 million to 2 million distinct CDR3 sequences, of which roughly 32% were seen once. 11% of the sample goes to the ten largest clones. Sequenced sample: blood. The receptor source for this set is a woman in her thirties in good health.

Note on this clonotype: Germline and junction disagree at one end, which may indicate a read error. The chain combines TRBV13 with TRBJ1-4, with a possible D match to TRBD1 (5 bases). The CDR3 covers 15 residues. From germline, CDR1 is PRHDT and CDR2 FYEKMQ (reference sequence). The CDR3 DNA is TGTGCCAGCAGCTTTAAACAGGTTCGAGGAGAAAAACGGTTTTTT. Translated, it gives CASSFKQVRGEKRFF.

The chain employs TRBV15 and TRBJ2-1; 13 positions agree with TRBD2. CDR1 and CDR2 (germline): LNHNV, YYDKDF (reference sequence). This CDR3 has 17 amino acids. V lost 5 bases to trimming and J lost 10 bases; unmatched junction nucleotides: 14. The CDR3 coding sequence is TGTGCCACCAGCTACCCGACTAGCGGGAGGTATAAGGTAGAGCAGTTCTTC. It codes for CATSYPTSGRYKVEQFF.

The chain carries TRBV5-1 and TRBJ1-5, with D possibly being TRBD1 (6 bases). The V gene lost 0 bases and the J gene lost 5 bases, with 12 bases spanning the gap. CDR1 and CDR2 (germline): SGHRS, YFSETQ. The CDR3 is 15 amino acids. This chain's CDR3 is CASSLEPGADQPQHF. Here the CDR3 DNA reads TGCGCCAGCAGCTTGGAACCGGGGGCGGATCAGCCCCAGCATTTT.

The J gene is TRBJ2-4, the V gene TRBV7-9; D may correspond to TRBD1 or TRBD2 (5 bases each). The end of the DNA aligns better with TRBJ2-7, so the J call may be wrong. Germline V gene lookup returns CDR1 SEHNR and CDR2 FQNEAQ (reference sequence). The CDR3 has 17 residues. The CDR3 sequence: CASSLRTIPGRENEQYF. CDR3 bases: TGTGCCAGCAGCTTAAGAACAATACCGGGACGCGAAAACGAGCAGTACTTC.

The chain joins TRBV20-1 to TRBJ1-2; weak D call: TRBD1 (5 bases). Germline V gene sequence: CDR1 DFQATT, CDR2 SNEGSKA (reference sequence). Trimming shortened V by 3 bases and J by 2 bases, and 16 bases separated the two germline ends. The CDR3 extends over 15 amino acids. The DNA for the CDR3 is TGCAGTGCTAGTCCCTCAGGCAGGGACAACTATGGCTACACCTTC. It codes for CSASPSGRDNYGYTF.

V usage is TRBV20-1 and J usage is TRBJ2-5, with D possibly being TRBD2 (5 bases). The V and J ends lost 2 bases and 11 bases respectively, with 18 bases between them. The germline CDR1 and CDR2 sequences are DFQATT and SNEGSKA (reference sequence). The CDR3 runs to 13 residues. The CDR3 sequence: CSARRPQSGRQYF. The CDR3 region has the DNA TGCAGTGCTAGAAGGCCCCAAAGCGGCAGGCAGTACTTC.

The chain has TRBV4-1 and TRBJ2-7; perhaps TRBD1 as D (8 bases). CDR3 length: 18 residues. The V and J ends lost 0 bases and 4 bases respectively, with 22 bases between them. CDR1 is MGHRA, CDR2 YSYEKL, per germline. CDR3 bases: TGCGCCAGCAGCCAAGAGGGACAGGACGGGACTACTGTATACGAGCAGTACTTC. It yields the protein CASSQEGQDGTTVYEQYF.

This clonotype was counted a few times. This chain joins TRBV27 and TRBJ2-1; D gene unclear. The CDR3 loop spans 16 amino acids. V was clipped by 0 bases and J by 2 bases, with 11 bases between them. Germline V lookup: CDR1 MNHEY, CDR2 SMNVEV (reference sequence). The DNA of the CDR3 is TGTGCCAGCAGTTTATCGTCAGGCGATACCTACAATGAGCAGTTCTTC. The encoded protein is CASSLSSGDTYNEQFF.

The V and J genes are TRBV7-9 and TRBJ1-1, with a tentative D call TRBD1 (6 bases). The V and J ends lost 7 bases and 4 bases respectively, with 16 bases between them. This CDR3 contains 14 residues. Germline CDR1 is SEHNR and CDR2 is FQNEAQ (reference sequence). The CDR3 nucleotides are TGTGCCAGCACCGTAGGCCGGGGGCTCACTGAAGCTTTCTTT. This codes for CASTVGRGLTEAFF.

The J gene is TRBJ2-7, the V gene TRBV4-2; TRBD1 or TRBD2 may be the D gene (6 bases each). The CDR3 runs 17 residues. The germline gives CDR1 LGHNA, CDR2 YNFKEQ. Trimming left V 4 bases short and J 2 bases short, with 21 bases between. The chain's CDR3 is CASSRDGGGGFTYEQYF. The CDR3 DNA is TGTGCCAGCAGCCGAGATGGAGGAGGGGGTTTTACCTACGAGCAGTACTTC.

V usage is TRBV5-1 and J usage is TRBJ1-2; D not resolved. V lost 1 base and J lost 6, with 16 bases in between. Germline assignment: CDR1 SGHRS and CDR2 YFSETQ. The CDR3 loop spans 15 amino acids. CDR3: CASSLREEARDGYTF. In DNA, the CDR3 is TGCGCCAGCAGCTTGAGGGAGGAGGCGAGGGATGGCTACACCTTC. Full variable domain (remainder filled in from reference TRBV5-1 and TRBJ1-2): KAGVTQTPRYLIKTRGQQVTLSCSPISGHRSVSWYQQTPGQGLQFLFEYFSETQRNKGNFPGRFSGRQFSNSRSEMNVSTLELGDSALYLCASSLREEARDGYTFGSGTRLTVV.

The chain joins TRBV5-6 to TRBJ1-1; 10 bases align to TRBD1. The V gene's germline CDR1 is SGHDT and CDR2 YYEEEE. V shed 4 bases and J 11 bases; nucleotides not matched to a gene: 8. This CDR3 is built from 13 residues. The CDR3 loop reads CASSQYGTGVAFF. The CDR3 DNA sequence: TGTGCCAGCAGCCAGTATGGGACAGGGGTGGCTTTCTTT.